A selection of T cell receptor beta chains follows, all from one sample in a study of blood T cell repertoires in COVID-19. Measured with immunoSEQ multiplex PCR; TCRdb has only the in-frame clones, and not every one. This table holds 87,000 or so clones, 75% to 90% found once. Source material: peripheral blood. The receptor set was obtained from a woman in her forties or fifties with active or convalescent COVID-19. Each CDR3 is given with its conserved first and last residue. The order of the fields is V gene, clone size, J gene, D gene, CDR3 DNA, CDR3 protein. D genes are given only for firm matches. The listing skips clone size in some rows; elsewhere it reads once, few, many or a size class.

TRBV25-1	-	TRBJ1-1	-	TGTGCCAGCAGTACAGGGTTCACTGAAGCTTTCTTT	CASSTGFTEAFF
TRBV7-3	-	TRBJ2-1	TRBD2	TGTGCCAGCAGCCGTACCCTAGCGGATGAGCAGTTCTTC	CASSRTLADEQFF
TRBV20-1	-	TRBJ2-1	TRBD2	TGCAGTGCTAGTGGTCTAGCGGGCCACAGCTCCTACAATGAGCAGTTCTTC	CSASGLAGHSSYNEQFF
TRBV5-1	-	TRBJ2-1	TRBD2	TGCGCCAGCAGCTTGGGTCTAGCGGGGGCCCAATTAAACCTAAACTCCTACAATGAGCAGTTCTTC	CASSLGLAGAQLNLNSYNEQFF
TRBV28	-	TRBJ1-5	-	TGTGCCAGCAGGGAGGCGGGCAGCAATCAGCCCCAGCATTTT	CASREAGSNQPQHF
TRBV15	-	TRBJ1-1	-	TGTGCCACCAGCAGAGATAGTACTGAAGCTTTCTTT	CATSRDSTEAFF
TRBV4-3	-	TRBJ1-3	-	TGCGCCAGCAGCCAAGGGGGGGGCCGTGGAAACACCATATATTTT	CASSQGGGRGNTIYF
TRBV7-9	-	TRBJ2-2	-	TGTGCCAGCAGCGAAAGATCCACGGACACCGGGGAGCTGTTTTTT	CASSERSTDTGELFF
TRBV9	-	TRBJ1-1	-	TGTGCCAGCAGCGTATCTCCCGGAGGACGGAGCACTGAAGCTTTCTTT	CASSVSPGGRSTEAFF
TRBV30	once	TRBJ2-5	TRBD2	TGTGCCTGGCGTGGGGGACTAGGGGGGGCTTGGGACTTC	CAWRGGLGGAWDF
TRBV5-1	-	TRBJ2-2	-	TGCGCCAGCAGCTTGAACGGTGACACCGGGGAGCTGTTTTTT	CASSLNGDTGELFF
TRBV6-2/TRBV6-3	-	TRBJ2-7	-	TGTGCCAGCAGTTACCCGTCCTACGAGCAGTACTTC	CASSYPSYEQYF
TRBV19	-	TRBJ1-2	-	TGTGCCAGTAGTCTCTCGTTGGGCTACACCTTC	CASSLSLGYTF
TRBV9	-	TRBJ1-4	-	TGTGCCAGCAGCGTAGGAACCGGGGGGGAAAAACTGTTTTTT	CASSVGTGGEKLFF